A single sample is the source of the 27 T cell receptor beta chains below, sequenced in a study of blood T cell repertoires in COVID-19. Clones were sequenced by immunoSEQ multiplex PCR, and TCRdb holds only the in-frame ones, with some missing. The sample records around 380,000 clones, 87% being singletons. The sample was PBMCs or T cells enriched from blood (not recorded which). The receptors derive from a man aged 30 to 45 who had recovered from COVID-19.

J is TRBJ1-3 and V is TRBV19, with D unclear. CDR3 length: 15 residues. V lost 5 bases and J 1 base, leaving 12 bases between the germline ends. CDR1 is LNHDA and CDR2 is SQIVND in the germline V gene (reference sequence). The CDR3 protein is CASSLTILSGNTIYF. Written as DNA, the CDR3 is TGTGCCAGTAGTCTTACTATACTTTCTGGAAACACCATATATTTT.

This clone was recorded a few times. V is TRBV7-8 and J is TRBJ2-3; 9 positions agree with TRBD2. The CDR3 sequence is 15 residues long. The V segment lost 2 bases and the J segment 4 bases; nucleotides outside the gene matches: 4. Germline values: CDR1 SGHVS, CDR2 FQNEAQ. CDR3 DNA sequence: TGTGCCAGCAGCTTACCAGCGGGGGGCTCAGATACGCAGTATTTT. Its translation: CASSLPAGGSDTQYF.

This chain links TRBV25-1 with TRBJ1-3; D is unclear. V gave up 7 bases and J gave up 6 bases, with 10 bases separating them. The CDR3 sequence is 12 residues long. The germline V gene has CDR1 MGHDK and CDR2 SYGVNS. CDR3 DNA sequence: TGTGCCAGCAAAGGAGTGTCAAACACCATATATTTT. It yields the protein CASKGVSNTIYF.

V is TRBV4-1 and J is TRBJ2-3; D might be TRBD1 (6 bases). The CDR3 has 17 residues. V was cut by 4 bases and J by 5 bases, with 22 bases left in between. The germline CDR1 and CDR2 sequences are MGHRA and YSYEKL. CDR3 sequence (DNA): TGCGCCAGCAGCCCCGTGGGTAGGGACAAAAGGGGAGATACGCAGTATTTT. This gives the protein CASSPVGRDKRGDTQYF.

This chain connects TRBV7-2 to TRBJ2-3; possible D gene TRBD2, 5 bases. CDR3 length: 15 residues. Trimming left V 1 base short and J 2 bases short, with 10 bases between. The V gene's germline CDR1 is SGHTA and CDR2 FQGNSA. CDR3 sequence reads: CASSLVGEYTDTQYF. CDR3 DNA: TGTGCCAGCAGCTTAGTCGGGGAATACACAGATACGCAGTATTTT.

This sequence joins TRBV5-1 and TRBJ2-3; D is possibly TRBD2 (5 bases). Trimming cost V 5 bases and J 4 bases, with 14 bases left between them. Germline-derived CDR1 and CDR2 are SGHRS and YFSETQ. This CDR3 is built from 14 residues. CDR3 in DNA: TGCGCCAGCAGTTCGGCCGCCGGGGCAGATACGCAGTATTTT. This codes for CASSSAAGADTQYF.

The chain is built from TRBV6-5 and TRBJ2-1; 8 nucleotides line up with TRBD2. CDR1 is MNHEY, CDR2 SVGAGI, per germline. Trimming took 5 bases from V and 2 from J; bases not matched to a gene: 5. The CDR3 has 15 residues. The CDR3 protein is CASSTSGGAYNEQFF. CDR3 in DNA: TGTGCCAGCAGTACTTCCGGGGGGGCCTACAATGAGCAGTTCTTC.

CDR3 loop: CASSQEGQRSTGNTIYF. CDR3 in DNA: TGCGCCAGCAGCCAAGAAGGTCAGAGGTCCACTGGAAACACCATATATTTT. The chain couples TRBV4-1 to TRBJ1-3; D gene uncertain. Germline-derived CDR1 and CDR2 are MGHRA and YSYEKL. V was pared by 0 bases and J by 2 bases, with 14 bases between. This CDR3 region has 17 residues.

The chain carries TRBV18 and TRBJ2-2; D is unclear. Between the trimmed V and J ends, which lost 0 bases and 1 base, there was a span of 3 bases. Looked up from germline, CDR1 is KGHSH and CDR2 is LQKENI. The CDR3 consists of 14 residues. CDR3: CASSPPMNTGELFF. The DNA for the CDR3 is TGTGCCAGCTCACCACCCATGAACACCGGGGAGCTGTTTTTT.

The chain has TRBV27 and TRBJ1-5; possibly TRBD1 for D (6 bases). CDR1 and CDR2 (germline): MNHEY, SMNVEV (reference sequence). This CDR3 contains 15 residues. V was trimmed by 3 bases and J by 3 bases, leaving 12 bases between them. The CDR3 sequence is CASSLVGQLNQPQHF. The CDR3 DNA reads as TGTGCCAGCAGTTTGGTCGGACAGCTCAATCAGCCCCAGCATTTT.

The genes are TRBV7-9 and TRBJ2-1; 8 nucleotides agree with TRBD2. Germline CDR1 SEHNR, CDR2 FQNEAQ (reference sequence). The CDR3 runs 15 residues. CDR3 nucleotide sequence: TGTGTCGCGGAGGTAGCGGGGAATACCTACAATGAGCAGTTCTTC. Translated, it gives CVAEVAGNTYNEQFF. The full variable domain, completed using reference TRBV7-9 and TRBJ2-1, is DTGVSQNPRHKITKRGQNVTFRCDPISEHNRLYWYRQTLGQGPEFLTYFQNEAQLEKSRLLSDRFSAERPKGSFSTLEIQRTEQGDSAMYLCVAEVAGNTYNEQFFGPGTRLTVL.

The chain has TRBV20-1 and TRBJ2-1; 7 nucleotides align to TRBD1. From germline, CDR1 is DFQATT and CDR2 SNEGSKA (reference sequence). After removal of 3 bases from V and 4 bases from J, the junction contained 6 bases not matched to a gene. The length of the CDR3 is 14 residues. CDR3 loop: CSASTGTAYNEQFF. CDR3 in DNA: TGCAGTGCTAGTACCGGGACAGCATACAATGAGCAGTTCTTC.

The chain couples TRBV19 to TRBJ1-5, with D perhaps TRBD1 (6 bases). Deletions cut 3 bases from V and 7 bases from J, with 10 bases between. CDR3 length: 13 residues. The germline V gene encodes CDR1 LNHDA and CDR2 SQIVND (reference sequence). The CDR3 DNA is TGTGCCAGTAGTATTTCAGGGGAGCAGCCCCAGCATTTT. Its translation is CASSISGEQPQHF.

The chain has TRBV27 and TRBJ2-6, with a weak D call TRBD2 (5 bases). The V end was cut by 6 bases, the J end by 1 base, with 7 bases between. Germline CDR1 and CDR2: MNHEY and SMNVEV (reference sequence). The CDR3 sequence is 14 residues long. In nucleotides, the CDR3 is TGTGCCAGCAGCCGGAGGTCTGGGGCCAACGTCCTGACTTTC. Translating it yields CASSRRSGANVLTF.

This clone was observed a single time. The chain has TRBV29-1 and TRBJ1-4; no clear D gene. The CDR3 runs 10 residues. V was cut by 3 bases and J by 16 bases, with 12 bases left in between. From germline, CDR1 is SQVTM and CDR2 ANQGSEA. CDR3 in DNA: TGCAGCGTTGACCGAACGAGGCGGTTTTTT. This sequence encodes CSVDRTRRFF.

This chain uses TRBV4-3 with TRBJ1-1; D is perhaps TRBD1 (6 bases). With 2 bases removed from V and 7 bases from J, the gap between germline ends came to 11 bases. The CDR3 has 13 amino acids. The V gene's germline CDR1 is LGHNA and CDR2 YSLEER. The DNA for the CDR3 is TGCGCCAGCAGCCAACTACAGGGTGGTGAAGCTTTCTTT. Encoded protein: CASSQLQGGEAFF.

The chain recombines TRBV5-1 with TRBJ2-2; 7 bases agree with TRBD1. V lost 5 bases, J lost 4 bases, and 8 bases stayed unmatched. This CDR3 is built from 15 residues. Germline V gene lookup returns CDR1 SGHRS and CDR2 YFSETQ. CDR3 DNA sequence: TGCGCCAGCAGTGTAGGGGGCGACCCCACCGGGGAGCTGTTTTTT. This gives the protein CASSVGGDPTGELFF.

This sequence joins TRBV2 and TRBJ2-7; D possibly corresponds to TRBD1 (5 bases). The CDR3 contains 16 residues. Looked up from germline, CDR1 is SNHLY and CDR2 is FYNNEI. V lost 2 bases and J 0 bases, leaving 14 bases between the germline ends. The CDR3 nucleotides read TGTGCCAGCAGTGAACGTTGGGCAGGGTCCTCCTACGAGCAGTACTTC. This sequence encodes CASSERWAGSSYEQYF. Full variable domain (missing parts from reference TRBV2 and TRBJ2-7): EPEVTQTPSHQVTQMGQEVILRCVPISNHLYFYWYRQILGQKVEFLVSFYNNEISEKSEIFDDQFSVERPDGSNFTLKIRSTKLEDSAMYFCASSERWAGSSYEQYFGPGTRLTVT.

This rearrangement joins TRBV5-4 to TRBJ2-1; a weak D match, TRBD2 (5 bases). The CDR3 has 15 residues. V was trimmed by 0 bases and J by 3 bases, leaving 10 bases between them. Germline CDR1 SGHNT, CDR2 YYREEE (reference sequence). Here the CDR3 DNA reads TGTGCCAGCAGCTTGGGGGGAGCGGTCTACAATGAGCAGTTCTTC. As protein: CASSLGGAVYNEQFF. The whole variable domain, remainder taken from reference TRBV5-4 and TRBJ2-1, is ETGVTQSPTHLIKTRGQQVTLRCSSQSGHNTVSWYQQALGQGPQFIFQYYREEENGRGNFPPRFSGLQFPNYSSELNVNALELDDSALYLCASSLGGAVYNEQFFGPGTRLTVL.

V and J are TRBV5-5 and TRBJ1-1; the D is unclear. Germline-derived CDR1 and CDR2 are SGHKS and YYEKEE (reference sequence). Trimming pared 4 bases from V and 3 bases from J, leaving 13 bases between. CDR3 length: 14 amino acids. The CDR3 DNA reads TGTGCCAGCAGCCACGACTACGGTGACACTGAAGCTTTCTTT. It specifies CASSHDYGDTEAFF.

The chain uses TRBV13 and TRBJ1-6, with D hard to call. The germline CDR1 and CDR2 sequences are PRHDT and FYEKMQ (reference sequence). Trimming took off 2 bases at V and 0 bases at J, with 11 bases between the two ends. The CDR3 length is 17 residues. Here the CDR3 DNA reads TGTGCCAGCAGCTTAAATCCCATGAGCTCCTATAATTCACCCCTCCACTTT. Amino acid sequence: CASSLNPMSSYNSPLHF. The full variable domain, rest sourced from reference TRBV13 and TRBJ1-6, is AAGVIQSPRHLIKEKRETATLKCYPIPRHDTVYWYQQGPGQDPQFLISFYEKMQSDKGSIPDRFSAQQFSDYHSELNMSSLELGDSALYFCASSLNPMSSYNSPLHFGNGTRLTVT.

The chain has TRBV2 and TRBJ2-7, with 10 nucleotides matching TRBD2. There are 15 residues in the CDR3. With 0 bases clipped from V and 5 bases from J, the junction kept 4 bases outside the gene matches. The germline CDR1 and CDR2 sequences are SNHLY and FYNNEI. The CDR3 DNA is TGTGCCAGCAGTGAAGCACTAGCGGGGCGCGACGAGCAGTACTTC. Translating gives CASSEALAGRDEQYF.

The chain recombines TRBV3-1 (or the pseudogene TRBV3-2) with TRBJ1-5, with D perhaps matching TRBD1 (6 bases). V was shortened by 6 bases and J by 5 bases, with 11 bases between the two germline ends. The CDR3 is 13 amino acids. From germline, CDR1 is LGHDT and CDR2 YNNKEL (reference sequence). The CDR3 region has the DNA TGTGCCAGCAGTATAAACAGGGATCAGCCCCAGCATTTT. Translated: CASSINRDQPQHF.

The chain recombines TRBV9 with TRBJ1-3; D is undetermined. This CDR3 has 15 amino acids. V shed 0 bases and J shed 0 bases, with 7 bases lying between them. Germline loops: CDR1 SGDLS, CDR2 YYNGEE. The CDR3 DNA reads TGTGCCAGCAGCGTAGAGCTGAGCTCTGGAAACACCATATATTTT. It specifies CASSVELSSGNTIYF. The whole variable domain, remainder taken from reference TRBV9 and TRBJ1-3, is DSGVTQTPKHLITATGQRVTLRCSPRSGDLSVYWYQQSLDQGLQFLIQYYNGEERAKGNILERFSAQQFPDLHSELNLSSLELGDSALYFCASSVELSSGNTIYFGEGSWLTVV.

This rearrangement joins TRBV6-6 to TRBJ2-7, with D possibly matching TRBD2 (6 bases). Between the trimmed V and J ends, which lost 4 bases and 0 bases, there was a span of 16 bases. CDR1 and CDR2 from the germline V gene are MNHNY and SVGAGI (reference sequence). This CDR3 has 16 amino acids. Here the CDR3 reads CASSFTPGTRSYEQYF. Here the CDR3 DNA reads TGTGCCAGCAGTTTCACCCCCGGGACTCGCTCCTACGAGCAGTACTTC.

CDR3 DNA sequence: TGCGCCAGCAGCCAGCGACAGGGAACCAACGAGCAGTACTTC. It codes for CASSQRQGTNEQYF. The chain is built from TRBV5-1 and TRBJ2-7, with TRBD1 identical over 7 bases. The CDR3 runs to 14 residues. V trimming: 4 bases; J trimming: 5 bases; junction bases outside the gene matches: 9. Germline CDR1 SGHRS, CDR2 YFSETQ.

V is TRBV5-4 and J is TRBJ2-7, with 7 bases fitting TRBD1. CDR3 size: 16 residues. Germline V CDR1 and CDR2: SGHNT, YYREEE (reference sequence). Germline trimming cut 3 bases from V and 0 bases from J; bases unmatched to any gene: 9. The CDR3 DNA reads TGTGCCAGCAGCTCGCAAAGTTACAGGGGCTCCTACGAGCAGTACTTC. It yields the protein CASSSQSYRGSYEQYF.